This is a list of T cell receptor beta chains from one sample in a study of T cells in Graves' hyperthyroidism and ophthalmopathy. TCRdb reanalysed the multiplex PCR reads using MiXCR and keeps one entry per CDR3 protein. The sample lists approximately 570,000 distinct CDR3 sequences, less than 20% occurring once. Sequences were obtained from blood. These receptor sequences come from a man aged 35-49 years with Graves' ophthalmopathy. CDR3s include the opening cysteine and the closing phenylalanine or tryptophan. Fields, in order: CDR3 length, clone size, D gene, J gene, V gene, CDR3 protein, CDR3 DNA. A D gene is named only where the DNA matches it firmly. Expanded clones get a size class; other rows say once, few or many, or leave the size out.

len: 13; abundance: -; d_gene: -; j_gene: TRBJ1-2; v_gene: TRBV19; CDR3aa: CASSILLSYGYTF; CDR3nt: TGTGCCAGTAGTATTTTGTTAAGCTATGGCTACACCTTC
len: 14; abundance: -; d_gene: -; j_gene: TRBJ2-7; v_gene: TRBV5-1; CDR3aa: CASSFYGGWFEQYF; CDR3nt: TGCGCCAGCAGCTTTTACGGGGGTTGGTTCGAGCAGTACTTC
len: 19; abundance: -; d_gene: TRBD1; j_gene: TRBJ2-3; v_gene: TRBV7-8; CDR3aa: CASSLVDRGLLRGTDTQYF; CDR3nt: TGTGCCAGCAGCTTGGTAGACAGGGGGCTCCTCCGAGGTACAGATACGCAGTATTTT
len: 13; abundance: -; d_gene: -; j_gene: TRBJ1-2; v_gene: TRBV20-1; CDR3aa: CRGGTNSNYGYTF; CDR3nt: TGCAGGGGGGGGACCAATTCCAACTATGGCTACACCTTC
len: 16; abundance: -; d_gene: TRBD2; j_gene: TRBJ2-2; v_gene: TRBV7-9; CDR3aa: CASSLAGLDNTGELFF; CDR3nt: TGTGCCAGCAGCTTAGCGGGACTAGACAACACCGGGGAGCTGTTTTTT
len: 15; abundance: many; d_gene: TRBD2; j_gene: TRBJ2-1; v_gene: TRBV3-1; CDR3aa: CASTFNSGGYNEQFF; CDR3nt: TGTGCCAGCACCTTTAATAGCGGGGGATACAATGAGCAGTTCTTC
len: 15; abundance: -; d_gene: TRBD2; j_gene: TRBJ2-5; v_gene: TRBV10-3; CDR3aa: CAISESGTRIETQYF; CDR3nt: TGTGCCATCAGTGAGTCCGGGACTAGGATCGAGACCCAGTACTTC
len: 15; abundance: few; d_gene: TRBD1; j_gene: TRBJ2-3; v_gene: TRBV2; CDR3aa: CASTRQGAVTDTQYF; CDR3nt: TGTGCCAGCACCCGACAGGGGGCGGTCACAGATACGCAGTATTTT
len: 15; abundance: few; d_gene: -; j_gene: TRBJ2-7; v_gene: TRBV6-1; CDR3aa: CASSGRTGGSYEQYF; CDR3nt: TGTGCCAGCAGTGGCCGGACAGGAGGGTCCTACGAGCAGTACTTC
len: 14; abundance: -; d_gene: -; j_gene: TRBJ1-5; v_gene: TRBV6-2/TRBV6-3; CDR3aa: CASSYSRGPQPQHF; CDR3nt: TGTGCCAGCAGTTACTCGCGGGGGCCCCAGCCCCAGCATTTT
len: 18; abundance: -; d_gene: TRBD2; j_gene: TRBJ2-2; v_gene: TRBV5-1; CDR3aa: CASSLLTSGRAGTGELFF; CDR3nt: TGCGCCAGCAGCTTACTAACTAGCGGGAGGGCCGGGACCGGGGAGCTGTTTTTT
len: 15; abundance: many; d_gene: -; j_gene: TRBJ2-2; v_gene: TRBV3-1; CDR3aa: CASSQDITNTGELFF; CDR3nt: TGTGCCAGCAGCCAGGACATTACGAACACCGGGGAGCTGTTTTTT
len: 13; abundance: few; d_gene: -; j_gene: TRBJ2-2; v_gene: TRBV28; CDR3aa: CASSLTSPGELFF; CDR3nt: TGTGCCAGCAGTTTAACGTCCCCCGGGGAGCTGTTTTTT
len: 15; abundance: -; d_gene: -; j_gene: TRBJ2-5; v_gene: TRBV9; CDR3aa: CASSTPEAAQETQYF; CDR3nt: TGTGCCAGCAGCACCCCAGAGGCGGCTCAAGAGACCCAGTACTTC
len: 16; abundance: -; d_gene: TRBD2; j_gene: TRBJ2-3; v_gene: TRBV4-2; CDR3aa: CASSQELGGGADTQYF; CDR3nt: TGTGCCAGCAGCCAAGAACTCGGCGGGGGGGCAGATACGCAGTATTTT
len: 15; abundance: many; d_gene: TRBD2; j_gene: TRBJ2-5; v_gene: TRBV11-3; CDR3aa: CASSLGASGGETQYF; CDR3nt: TGTGCCAGCAGCTTAGGGGCTAGCGGGGGAGAGACCCAGTACTTC
len: 15; abundance: -; d_gene: -; j_gene: TRBJ2-3; v_gene: TRBV3-1; CDR3aa: CASSQSSPPLNTQYF; CDR3nt: TGTGCCAGCAGCCAATCCTCCCCTCCGCTAAATACGCAGTATTTT
len: 16; abundance: many; d_gene: TRBD2; j_gene: TRBJ2-7; v_gene: TRBV3-1; CDR3aa: CASSLFRLAGPMEQYF; CDR3nt: TGTGCCAGCAGCCTTTTCAGACTAGCGGGCCCGATGGAGCAGTACTTC
len: 14; abundance: many; d_gene: -; j_gene: TRBJ2-5; v_gene: TRBV6-1; CDR3aa: CASTPGLVQETQYF; CDR3nt: TGTGCCAGCACCCCCGGGCTAGTCCAAGAGACCCAGTACTTC
len: 12; abundance: many; d_gene: -; j_gene: TRBJ2-2; v_gene: TRBV2; CDR3aa: CASSGYTGELFF; CDR3nt: TGTGCCAGCAGTGGTTACACCGGGGAGCTGTTTTTT
len: 19; abundance: -; d_gene: -; j_gene: TRBJ2-1; v_gene: TRBV28; CDR3aa: CASSLPQITGRGAYNEQFF; CDR3nt: TGTGCCAGCAGTTTACCCCAAATAACCGGCAGGGGGGCCTACAATGAGCAGTTCTTC
len: 12; abundance: few; d_gene: -; j_gene: TRBJ1-6; v_gene: TRBV6-1; CDR3aa: CASKTGYSPLHF; CDR3nt: TGTGCCAGCAAGACAGGATATTCACCCCTCCACTTT
len: 18; abundance: few; d_gene: -; j_gene: TRBJ2-4; v_gene: TRBV3-1; CDR3aa: CASSQVVGGGLAKNIQYF; CDR3nt: TGTGCCAGCAGCCAAGTGGTGGGAGGGGGACTAGCCAAAAACATTCAGTACTTC
len: 15; abundance: -; d_gene: -; j_gene: TRBJ1-1; v_gene: TRBV5-1; CDR3aa: CASHKEEGLNTEAFF; CDR3nt: TGCGCCAGCCACAAGGAGGAGGGCTTGAACACTGAAGCTTTCTTT
len: 13; abundance: -; d_gene: -; j_gene: TRBJ1-5; v_gene: TRBV28; CDR3aa: CASSRNRYQPQHF; CDR3nt: TGTGCCAGCAGTCGGAATCGTTATCAGCCCCAGCATTTT
len: 15; abundance: -; d_gene: -; j_gene: TRBJ2-2; v_gene: TRBV7-2; CDR3aa: CASTTSGPHTGELFF; CDR3nt: TGTGCCAGCACCACCTCCGGACCGCACACCGGGGAGCTGTTTTTT
len: 14; abundance: -; d_gene: -; j_gene: TRBJ1-2; v_gene: TRBV25-1; CDR3aa: CASSEGGQIYGYTF; CDR3nt: TGTGCCAGCAGTGAAGGGGGGCAGATCTATGGCTACACCTTC
len: 16; abundance: many; d_gene: -; j_gene: TRBJ2-7; v_gene: TRBV20-1; CDR3aa: CSARDPRPGSSYEQYF; CDR3nt: TGCAGTGCTAGAGACCCCCGGCCGGGTAGCTCCTACGAGCAGTACTTC
len: 16; abundance: -; d_gene: TRBD2; j_gene: TRBJ2-2; v_gene: TRBV9; CDR3aa: CASSARTRANTGELFF; CDR3nt: TGTGCCAGCAGCGCCCGGACTAGGGCGAACACCGGGGAGCTGTTTTTT
len: 16; abundance: -; d_gene: -; j_gene: TRBJ2-2; v_gene: TRBV2; CDR3aa: CASSETGLLSTGELFF; CDR3nt: TGTGCCAGCAGTGAAACGGGACTTCTGAGCACCGGGGAGCTGTTTTTT
len: 14; abundance: many; d_gene: -; j_gene: TRBJ2-7; v_gene: TRBV2; CDR3aa: CASRRGGRVDEQYF; CDR3nt: TGTGCCAGCAGGAGGGGGGGCAGGGTCGACGAGCAGTACTTC
len: 16; abundance: many; d_gene: -; j_gene: TRBJ2-3; v_gene: TRBV3-1; CDR3aa: CASSQGDSGRADTQYF; CDR3nt: TGTGCCAGCAGCCAAGGGGACTCCGGGCGGGCAGATACGCAGTATTTT
len: 13; abundance: many; d_gene: -; j_gene: TRBJ2-7; v_gene: TRBV18; CDR3aa: CASSRVRDFEQYF; CDR3nt: TGTGCCAGCTCCCGAGTCAGGGATTTCGAGCAGTACTTC
len: 12; abundance: few; d_gene: -; j_gene: TRBJ2-5; v_gene: TRBV5-1; CDR3aa: CASSRNQETQYF; CDR3nt: TGCGCCAGCAGCCGGAACCAAGAGACCCAGTACTTC
len: 16; abundance: few; d_gene: TRBD1; j_gene: TRBJ2-7; v_gene: TRBV27; CDR3aa: CASRMGTGQRAYEQYF; CDR3nt: TGTGCCAGCCGGATGGGTACGGGACAGAGGGCATACGAGCAGTACTTC